This T cell receptor beta chain was obtained from a study of T cell responses to AZD1222 COVID-19 vaccine (dated by TCRdb to the early 2020s). In the study overall: TCR sequencing covered more than 230 trial participants: about 210 given two doses of AZD1222 and 26 given two doses of MenACWY control vaccine. Trial participants were enrolled by age into 18-55, 56-69 and 70-plus year subgroups, with around 150, 28 and 57 TCR-sequenced participants respectively. What the authors observed across the whole study: Nearly half of unique spike-specific TCRs reportedly recognized epitopes outside regions mutated in the B.1.351 and B.1.1.7 variants. In the small 56-69-year group, the increase in depth fell short of significance, most likely because of low power. Conclusions about previously exposed vaccinees were limited because only 6 or 7 AZD1222 recipients were SARS-CoV-2 seropositive at baseline. Spike-specific TCR breadth and depth rose significantly after two AZD1222 doses compared with day 0 and with MenACWY recipients. Because no day 14 peak-response samples were available, the repertoires could be characterized only after the peak T cell response. The vaccine-associated CD4 TCRs covered the entire spike protein, and the dominant responses fell in regions 160-218 and 743-854. Most participants were white British and females outnumbered males, and the authors suggested that clonal diversity may have been underestimated.

A remark on this clone: Its antigen is currently not known. No quality values exist for individual bases; no much larger clone is one base distant.

Sample time point, as interpreted from the label and publication: about 28 days (+/-7) after the second vaccine dose. AZD1222 recipients whose second dose came at about 4 weeks and those whose second dose came at about 12 weeks were combined into one group, since spike-specific TCR depth and breadth did not differ between the two schedules. Vaccinee samples came from UK trials COV001 and COV002, including a single-blind randomized controlled phase 2/3 trial of AZD1222 (ChAdOx1 nCoV-19) in healthy adults. Trial participant PBMC samples were collected at day 0 and day 28 after the second dose for TCRbeta chain sequencing. From the cysteine through the phenylalanine, the CDR3 covers 15 amino acids. Only CDR3 DNA is held: 45 bases, read in frame from base 1. V lost 5 bases and J lost 2 bases, and the count of bases not matched to a germline gene is 6. The germline V gene yields SGHTA for CDR1 and FQGNSA for CDR2.

The CDR3 regions of human TCRbeta chains were analyzed by immunosequencing. Concerning the study's data processing: Repertoire TCRs were matched against a reference library of SARS-CoV-2-specific TCRs generated with the MIRA antigen-specificity platform. Breadth meant the fraction of unique TCRs that were SARS-CoV-2-associated, whereas depth meant the fraction of total T cells that were SARS-CoV-2-associated. Using the MIRA data, each spike-specific TCR was mapped to the spike region that the TCR reacts to and placed in a CD4 or CD8 class. Log10-transformed breadth and depth values were compared by one-way ANOVA with Sidak's multiple comparisons tests. TCRdb stores this immuneACCESS table with in-frame sequences only. Part of the clones is absent; in the studies checked, under half of the shortfall reflects unresolved V genes, and no reason is known for the rest. Clone size and the V and J calls come from that table; the DNA yielded D and trimming. The sample profile shows about 120,000 clones; roughly 87% of them were found once. The ten largest clones capture roughly 2.7% of the sample.

The chain was built from TRBV7-2 and TRBJ1-5; 7 central bases correspond to TRBD1. The sequence came from an adult who received the AZD1222 COVID-19 vaccine. Specimen: peripheral blood, collected 28 days after the second AZD1222 dose. The CDR3: CASSRQGGGNQPQHF. At the DNA level, the sequence is TGTGCCAGCAGCCGCCAGGGGGGGGGCAATCAGCCCCAGCATTTT.